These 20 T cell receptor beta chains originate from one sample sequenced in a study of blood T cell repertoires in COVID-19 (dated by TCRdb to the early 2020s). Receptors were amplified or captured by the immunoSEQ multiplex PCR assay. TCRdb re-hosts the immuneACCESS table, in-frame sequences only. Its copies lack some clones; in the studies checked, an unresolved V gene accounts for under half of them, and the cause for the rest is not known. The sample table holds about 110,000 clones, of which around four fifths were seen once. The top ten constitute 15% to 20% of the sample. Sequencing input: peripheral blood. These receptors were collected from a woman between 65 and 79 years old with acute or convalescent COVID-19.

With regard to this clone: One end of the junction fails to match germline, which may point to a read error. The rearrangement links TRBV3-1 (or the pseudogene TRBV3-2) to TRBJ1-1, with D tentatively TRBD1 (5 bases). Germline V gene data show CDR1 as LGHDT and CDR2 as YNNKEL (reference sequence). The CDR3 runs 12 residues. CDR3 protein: CASSQDRREWLF. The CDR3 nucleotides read TGTGCCAGCAGCCAAGATCGCAGGGAATGGCTCTTT.

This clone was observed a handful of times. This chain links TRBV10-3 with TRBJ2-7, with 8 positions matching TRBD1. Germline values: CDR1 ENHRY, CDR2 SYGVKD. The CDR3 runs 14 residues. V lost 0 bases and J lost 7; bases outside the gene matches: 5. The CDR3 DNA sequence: TGTGCCATCAGTGAGTCCAGGGGGCTGGGAGAGCAGTACTTC. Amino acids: CAISESRGLGEQYF.

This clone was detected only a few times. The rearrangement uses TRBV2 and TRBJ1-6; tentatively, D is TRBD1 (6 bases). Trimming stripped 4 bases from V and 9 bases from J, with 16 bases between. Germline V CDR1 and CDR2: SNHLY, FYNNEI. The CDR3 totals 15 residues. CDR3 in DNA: TGTGCCAGCAGTGGTCAGGGGCTCCGACCTTCACCCCTCCACTTT. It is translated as CASSGQGLRPSPLHF.

The CDR3 is CASRESAERYGYTF. In nucleotides, the CDR3 is TGTGCCAGTAGGGAGTCGGCAGAGCGCTATGGCTACACCTTC. This rearrangement joins TRBV19 to TRBJ1-2; D is unclear. CDR1 is LNHDA and CDR2 is SQIVND in the germline V gene (reference sequence). Trimming took off 6 bases at V and 4 bases at J, with 15 bases between the two ends. The CDR3 has 14 residues.

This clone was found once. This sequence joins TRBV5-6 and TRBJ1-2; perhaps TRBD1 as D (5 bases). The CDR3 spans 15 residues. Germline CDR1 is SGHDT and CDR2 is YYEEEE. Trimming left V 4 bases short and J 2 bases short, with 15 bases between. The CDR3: CASSPPGGKNYGYTF. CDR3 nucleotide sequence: TGTGCCAGCAGCCCCCCGGGGGGGAAAAACTATGGCTACACCTTC.

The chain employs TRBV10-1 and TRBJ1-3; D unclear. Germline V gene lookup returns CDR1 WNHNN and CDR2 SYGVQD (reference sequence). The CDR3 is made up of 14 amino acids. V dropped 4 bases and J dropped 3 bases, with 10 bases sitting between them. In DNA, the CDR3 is TGCGCCAGCAGTGCCCCGGTCCGTGGAAACACCATATATTTT. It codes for CASSAPVRGNTIYF.

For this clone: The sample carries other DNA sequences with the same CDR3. CDR3 DNA sequence: TGCGCCAGCAGCTTAGCAGGGGGCGGGACTGAAGCTTTCTTT. Its translation is CASSLAGGGTEAFF. This chain links TRBV5-1 with TRBJ1-1, with TRBD1 matching 8 bases. This CDR3 has 14 residues. J was trimmed by 5 bases and V by 2 bases; bases with no gene match: 5. Looked up from germline, CDR1 is SGHRS and CDR2 is YFSETQ.

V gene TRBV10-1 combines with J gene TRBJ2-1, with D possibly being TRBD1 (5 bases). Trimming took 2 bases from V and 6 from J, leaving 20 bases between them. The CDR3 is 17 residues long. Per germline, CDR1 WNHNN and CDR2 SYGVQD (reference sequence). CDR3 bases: TGCGCCAGCAGTGAGAGACAGCTTCATAAGGGGTTCAATGAGCAGTTCTTC. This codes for CASSERQLHKGFNEQFF.

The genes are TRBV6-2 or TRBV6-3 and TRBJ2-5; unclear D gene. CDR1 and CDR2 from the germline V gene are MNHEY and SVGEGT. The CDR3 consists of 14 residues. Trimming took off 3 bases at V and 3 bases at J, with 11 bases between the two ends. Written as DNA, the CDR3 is TGTGCCAGCAGTTATCTGCGCGCGGAAGAGACCCAGTACTTC. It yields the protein CASSYLRAEETQYF.

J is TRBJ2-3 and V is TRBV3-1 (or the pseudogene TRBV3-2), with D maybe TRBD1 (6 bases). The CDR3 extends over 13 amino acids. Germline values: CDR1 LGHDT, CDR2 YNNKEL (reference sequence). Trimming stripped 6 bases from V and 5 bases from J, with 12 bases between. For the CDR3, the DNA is TGTGCCAGCAGTCTTAACAGGGAAGATACGCAGTATTTT. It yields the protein CASSLNREDTQYF.

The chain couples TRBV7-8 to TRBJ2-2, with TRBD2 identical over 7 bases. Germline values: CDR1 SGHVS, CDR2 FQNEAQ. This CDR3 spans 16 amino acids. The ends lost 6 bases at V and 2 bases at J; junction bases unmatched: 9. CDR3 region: CASSVPRDYNTGELFF. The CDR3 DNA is TGTGCCAGCAGTGTCCCCCGGGACTACAACACCGGGGAGCTGTTTTTT.

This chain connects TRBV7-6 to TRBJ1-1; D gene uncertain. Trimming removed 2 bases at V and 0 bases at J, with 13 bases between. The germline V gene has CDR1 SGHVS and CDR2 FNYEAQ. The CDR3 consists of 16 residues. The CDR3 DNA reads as TGTGCCAGCAGCTTATACGGCGGGAGAATGAACACTGAAGCTTTCTTT. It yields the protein CASSLYGGRMNTEAFF. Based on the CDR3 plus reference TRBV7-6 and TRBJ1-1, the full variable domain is GAGVSQSPRYKVTKRGQDVALRCDPISGHVSLYWYRQALGQGPEFLTYFNYEAQQDKSGLPNDRFSAERPEGSISTLTIQRTEQRDSAMYRCASSLYGGRMNTEAFFGQGTRLTVV.

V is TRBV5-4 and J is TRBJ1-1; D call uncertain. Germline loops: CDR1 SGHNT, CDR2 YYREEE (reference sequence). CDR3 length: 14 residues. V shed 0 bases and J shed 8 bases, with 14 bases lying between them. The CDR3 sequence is CASSLDQIQVEAFF. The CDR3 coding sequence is TGTGCCAGCAGCTTGGACCAAATCCAGGTCGAAGCTTTCTTT.

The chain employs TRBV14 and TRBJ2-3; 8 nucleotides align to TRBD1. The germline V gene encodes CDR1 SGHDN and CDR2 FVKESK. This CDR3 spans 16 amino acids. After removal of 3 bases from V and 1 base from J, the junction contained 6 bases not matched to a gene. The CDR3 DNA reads TGTGCCAGCAGCCACCGACAGGGGCGGGGCACAGATACGCAGTATTTT. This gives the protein CASSHRQGRGTDTQYF.

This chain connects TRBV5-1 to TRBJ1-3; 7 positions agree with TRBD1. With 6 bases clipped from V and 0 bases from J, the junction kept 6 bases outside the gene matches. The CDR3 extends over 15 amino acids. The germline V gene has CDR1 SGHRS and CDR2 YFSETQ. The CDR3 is CASKLTGTSGNTIYF. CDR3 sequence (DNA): TGCGCCAGCAAATTGACAGGGACCTCTGGAAACACCATATATTTT.

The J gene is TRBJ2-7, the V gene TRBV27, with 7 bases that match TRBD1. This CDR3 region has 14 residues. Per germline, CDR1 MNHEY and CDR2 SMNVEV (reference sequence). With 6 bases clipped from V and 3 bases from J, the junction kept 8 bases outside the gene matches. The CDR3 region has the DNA TGTGCCAGCAGGACAGGGCATGGGGGCTACGAGCAGTACTTC. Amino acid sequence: CASRTGHGGYEQYF.

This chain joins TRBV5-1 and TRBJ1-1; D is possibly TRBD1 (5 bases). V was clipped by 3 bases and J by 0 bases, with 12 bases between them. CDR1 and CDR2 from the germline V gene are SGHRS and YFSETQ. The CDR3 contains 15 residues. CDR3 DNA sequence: TGCGCCAGCAGCTCCTCTGGGGCTATGAACACTGAAGCTTTCTTT. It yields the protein CASSSSGAMNTEAFF.

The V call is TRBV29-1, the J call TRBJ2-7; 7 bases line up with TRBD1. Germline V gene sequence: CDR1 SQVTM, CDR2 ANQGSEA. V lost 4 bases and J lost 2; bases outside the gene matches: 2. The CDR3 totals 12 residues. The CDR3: CSVGTGAYEQYF. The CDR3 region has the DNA TGCAGCGTTGGTACAGGGGCCTACGAGCAGTACTTC.

This CDR3 is CASSEATVGNTIYF. The CDR3, as DNA: TGCGCCAGCAGTGAGGCGACAGTTGGAAACACCATATATTTT. This chain uses TRBV10-2 with TRBJ1-3, with D perhaps TRBD1 (5 bases). Looked up from germline, CDR1 is WSHSY and CDR2 is SAAADI. CDR3 length equals 14 residues. V dropped 2 bases and J dropped 3 bases, with 8 bases sitting between them.

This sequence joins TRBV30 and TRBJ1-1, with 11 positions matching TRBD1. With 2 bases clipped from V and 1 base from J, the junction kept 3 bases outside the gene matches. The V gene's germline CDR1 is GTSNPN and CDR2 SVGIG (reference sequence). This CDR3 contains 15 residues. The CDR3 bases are TGTGCCTGGAGTCTGGACAGGGGGCGGAACACTGAAGCTTTCTTT. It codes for CAWSLDRGRNTEAFF.